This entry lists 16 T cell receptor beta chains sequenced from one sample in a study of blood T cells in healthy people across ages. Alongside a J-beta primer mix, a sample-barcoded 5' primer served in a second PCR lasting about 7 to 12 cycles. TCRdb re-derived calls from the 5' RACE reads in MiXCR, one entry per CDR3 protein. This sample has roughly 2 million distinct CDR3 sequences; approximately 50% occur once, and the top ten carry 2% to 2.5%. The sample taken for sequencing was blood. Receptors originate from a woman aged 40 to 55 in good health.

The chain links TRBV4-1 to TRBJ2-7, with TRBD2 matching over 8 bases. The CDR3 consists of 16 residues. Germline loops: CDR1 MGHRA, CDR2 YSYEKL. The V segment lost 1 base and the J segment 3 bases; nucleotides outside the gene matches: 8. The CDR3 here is CASSQVSAGARYEQYF. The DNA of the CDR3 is TGCGCCAGCAGCCAAGTTTCAGCGGGGGCCCGCTACGAGCAGTACTTC.

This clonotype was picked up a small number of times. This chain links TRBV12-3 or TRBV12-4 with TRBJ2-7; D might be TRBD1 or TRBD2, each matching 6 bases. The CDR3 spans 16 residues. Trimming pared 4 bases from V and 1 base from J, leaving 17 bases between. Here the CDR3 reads CASSSAGHLSSYEQYF. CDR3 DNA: TGTGCCAGCAGTTCGGCGGGACACCTGAGTTCCTACGAGCAGTACTTC.

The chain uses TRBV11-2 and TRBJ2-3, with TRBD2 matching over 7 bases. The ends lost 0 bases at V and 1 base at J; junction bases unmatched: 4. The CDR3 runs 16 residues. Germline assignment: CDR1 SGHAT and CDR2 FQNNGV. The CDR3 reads CASSLDGLAGTDTQYF. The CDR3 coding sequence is TGTGCCAGCAGCTTAGATGGGCTAGCGGGCACAGATACGCAGTATTTT.

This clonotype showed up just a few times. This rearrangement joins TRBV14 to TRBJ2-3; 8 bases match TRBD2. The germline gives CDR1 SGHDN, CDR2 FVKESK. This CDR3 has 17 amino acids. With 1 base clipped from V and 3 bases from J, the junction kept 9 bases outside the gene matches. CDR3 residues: CASSQVRGGLKTDTQYF. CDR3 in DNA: TGTGCCAGCAGCCAAGTCCGGGGGGGCCTTAAAACAGATACGCAGTATTTT.

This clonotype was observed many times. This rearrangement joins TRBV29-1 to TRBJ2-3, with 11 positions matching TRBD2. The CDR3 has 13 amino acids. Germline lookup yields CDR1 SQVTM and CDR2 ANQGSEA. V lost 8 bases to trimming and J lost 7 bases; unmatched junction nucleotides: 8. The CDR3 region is CSSTSGGKNTQYF. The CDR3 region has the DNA TGCAGCTCTACTAGCGGGGGTAAAAATACGCAGTATTTT.

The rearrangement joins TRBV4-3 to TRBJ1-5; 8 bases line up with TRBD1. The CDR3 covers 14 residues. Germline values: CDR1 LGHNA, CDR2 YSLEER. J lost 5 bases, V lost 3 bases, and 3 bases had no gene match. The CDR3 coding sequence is TGCGCCAGCAGCCACGGACAGGGAGATCAGCCCCAGCATTTT. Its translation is CASSHGQGDQPQHF.

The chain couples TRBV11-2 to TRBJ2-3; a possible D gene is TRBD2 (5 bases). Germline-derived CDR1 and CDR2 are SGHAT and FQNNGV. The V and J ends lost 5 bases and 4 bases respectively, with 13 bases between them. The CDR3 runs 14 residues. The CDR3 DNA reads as TGTGCCAGCAGCGGAGAGGGAGACGCAGATACGCAGTATTTT. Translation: CASSGEGDADTQYF.

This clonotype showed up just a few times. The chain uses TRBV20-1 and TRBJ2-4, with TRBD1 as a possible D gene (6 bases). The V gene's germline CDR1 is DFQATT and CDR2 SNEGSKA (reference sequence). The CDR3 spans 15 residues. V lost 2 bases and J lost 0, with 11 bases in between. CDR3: CSARTDSLAKNIQYF. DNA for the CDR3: TGCAGTGCTAGAACGGACAGCTTAGCCAAAAACATTCAGTACTTC.

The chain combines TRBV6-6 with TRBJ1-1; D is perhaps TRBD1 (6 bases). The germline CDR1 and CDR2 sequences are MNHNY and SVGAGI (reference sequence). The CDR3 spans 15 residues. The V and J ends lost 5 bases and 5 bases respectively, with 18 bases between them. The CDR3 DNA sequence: TGTGCCAGCAGTGCAACACAGGGTGTGGGGACTGAAGCTTTCTTT. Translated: CASSATQGVGTEAFF.

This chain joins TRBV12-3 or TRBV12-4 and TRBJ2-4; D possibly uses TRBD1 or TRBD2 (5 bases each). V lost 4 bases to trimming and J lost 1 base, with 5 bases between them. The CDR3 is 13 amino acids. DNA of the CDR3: TGTGCCAGCAGTTGGGACGCCAAAAACATTCAGTACTTC. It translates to CASSWDAKNIQYF.

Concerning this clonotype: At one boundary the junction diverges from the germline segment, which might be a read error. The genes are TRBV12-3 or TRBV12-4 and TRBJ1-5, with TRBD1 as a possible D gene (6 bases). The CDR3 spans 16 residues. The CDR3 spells CASSVARGGPDQPQHF. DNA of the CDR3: TGTGCCAGCAGTGTAGCCCGGGGGGGGCCCGATCAGCCCCAGCATTTT.

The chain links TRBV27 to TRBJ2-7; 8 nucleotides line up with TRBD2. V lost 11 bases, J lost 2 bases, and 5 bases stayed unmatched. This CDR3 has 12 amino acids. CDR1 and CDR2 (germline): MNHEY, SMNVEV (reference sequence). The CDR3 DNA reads TGTGCCGGCGGGGGGTCCCCCTACGAGCAGTACTTC. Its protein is CAGGGSPYEQYF.

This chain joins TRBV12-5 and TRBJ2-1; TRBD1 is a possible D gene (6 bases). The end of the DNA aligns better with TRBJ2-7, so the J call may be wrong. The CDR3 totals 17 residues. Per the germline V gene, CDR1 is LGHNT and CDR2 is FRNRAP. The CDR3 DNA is TGTGCTAGTGGTTTGGTACAAGGGCACAATAGGGACAATGAGCAGTACTTC. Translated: CASGLVQGHNRDNEQYF.

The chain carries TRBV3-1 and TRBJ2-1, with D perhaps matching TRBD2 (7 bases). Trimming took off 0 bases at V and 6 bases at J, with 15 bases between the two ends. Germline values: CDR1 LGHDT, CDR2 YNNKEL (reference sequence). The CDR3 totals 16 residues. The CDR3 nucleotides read TGTGCCAGCAGCCAAGATGTTACGAGGGGGGGCAATGAGCAGTTCTTC. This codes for CASSQDVTRGGNEQFF.

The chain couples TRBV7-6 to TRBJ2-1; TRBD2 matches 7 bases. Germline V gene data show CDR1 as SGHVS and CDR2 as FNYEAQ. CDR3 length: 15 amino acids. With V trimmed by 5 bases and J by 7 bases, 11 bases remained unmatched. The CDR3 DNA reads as TGTGCCAGCAGCCCCCGTGGGGGGGGGAATAATGAGCAGTTCTTC. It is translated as CASSPRGGGNNEQFF.

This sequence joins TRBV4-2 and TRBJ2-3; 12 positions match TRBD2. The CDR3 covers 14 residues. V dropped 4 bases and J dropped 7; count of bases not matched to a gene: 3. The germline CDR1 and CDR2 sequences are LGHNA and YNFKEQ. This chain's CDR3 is CASSLGLAGNTQYF. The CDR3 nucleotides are TGTGCCAGCAGCCTCGGACTAGCGGGGAATACGCAGTATTTT.